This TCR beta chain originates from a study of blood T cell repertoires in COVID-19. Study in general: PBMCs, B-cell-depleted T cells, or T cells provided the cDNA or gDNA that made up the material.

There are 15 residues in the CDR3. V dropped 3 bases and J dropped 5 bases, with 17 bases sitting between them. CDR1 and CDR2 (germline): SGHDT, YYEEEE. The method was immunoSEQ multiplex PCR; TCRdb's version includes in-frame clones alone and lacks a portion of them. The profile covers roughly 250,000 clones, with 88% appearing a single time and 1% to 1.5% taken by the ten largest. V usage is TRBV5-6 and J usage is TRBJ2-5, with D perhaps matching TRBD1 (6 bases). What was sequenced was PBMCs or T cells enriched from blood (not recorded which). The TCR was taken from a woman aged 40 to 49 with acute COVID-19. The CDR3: CASSSIHRVTETQYF. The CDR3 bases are TGTGCCAGCAGCTCGATTCACAGGGTGACGGAGACCCAGTACTTC. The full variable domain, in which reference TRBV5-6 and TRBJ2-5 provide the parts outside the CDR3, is DAGVTQSPTHLIKTRGQQVTLRCSPKSGHDTVSWYQQALGQGPQFIFQYYEEEERQRGNFPDRFSGHQFPNYSSELNVNALLLGDSALYLCASSSIHRVTETQYFGPGTRLLVL.